Listed here are 19 T cell receptor beta chains from one sample, sequenced in a study of blood T cells in healthy people across ages. The authors ran a second PCR of about 6 to 11 cycles using a sample-barcoded 5' primer and a J-beta primer mix. In TCRdb, the 5' RACE reads were re-called with MiXCR into one record per CDR3 protein. The repertoire holds about 650,000 distinct CDR3 sequences, with approximately 52% as singletons. Material: blood. These receptors were obtained from an elderly woman in good health.

V usage is TRBV15 and J usage is TRBJ2-5; D is ambiguous. Germline V gene lookup returns CDR1 LNHNV and CDR2 YYDKDF (reference sequence). There are 12 residues in the CDR3. V gave up 3 bases and J gave up 5 bases, with 7 bases separating them. CDR3 DNA: TGTGCCACCAGCAGTGGTCCTGAGACCCAGTACTTC. Protein sequence: CATSSGPETQYF. The variable domain in full, completed from reference TRBV15 and TRBJ2-5, reads DAMVIQNPRYQVTQFGKPVTLSCSQTLNHNVMYWYQQKSSQAPKLLFHYYDKDFNNEADTPDNFQSRRPNTSFCFLDIRSPGLGDTAMYLCATSSGPETQYFGPGTRLLVL.

The chain is built from TRBV20-1 and TRBJ2-5, with a weak D call TRBD1 (5 bases). The CDR3 is 14 amino acids. V was pared by 3 bases and J by 4 bases, with 15 bases between. Germline V lookup: CDR1 DFQATT, CDR2 SNEGSKA (reference sequence). CDR3 region: CSASGRWGPETQYF. CDR3 DNA: TGCAGTGCTAGCGGGCGGTGGGGCCCAGAGACCCAGTACTTC.

This rearrangement joins TRBV4-3 to TRBJ1-2; no firm D call. The germline V and J ends were trimmed by 1 base and 4 bases, with 7 bases remaining between them. Germline loops: CDR1 LGHNA, CDR2 YSLEER. The CDR3 spans 13 residues. Here the CDR3 DNA reads TGCGCCAGCAGCCAAGGATCCAGCTATGGCTACACCTTC. Its translation: CASSQGSSYGYTF.

The chain is built from TRBV27 and TRBJ2-7; a possible D gene is TRBD1 (6 bases). There are 14 residues in the CDR3. Trimming stripped 6 bases from V and 3 bases from J, with 15 bases between. Germline CDR1 reads MNHEY; CDR2 reads SMNVEV (reference sequence). CDR3 DNA sequence: TGTGCCAGCAGAAACAGGGCGCCAGACTACGAGCAGTACTTC. The encoded protein is CASRNRAPDYEQYF.

The V and J genes are TRBV20-1 and TRBJ2-7; 8 nucleotides line up with TRBD2. The CDR3 totals 21 residues. The trim removed 0 bases at V and 2 bases at J, leaving 24 bases unmatched. Germline V CDR1 and CDR2: DFQATT, SNEGSKA (reference sequence). CDR3 coding DNA: TGCAGTGCTAGAGATAACGGTAGCGGGGAAAGGCAAGCCCGAGGCCCCTACGAGCAGTACTTC. Translating it yields CSARDNGSGERQARGPYEQYF.

This clonotype showed up many times. In nucleotides, the CDR3 is TGTGCCAGCAGTGACAGGGGCTCGATTGGCTATGGCTACACCTTC. This encodes CASSDRGSIGYGYTF. The chain couples TRBV11-2 to TRBJ1-2, with 8 positions matching TRBD1. The CDR3 length is 15 residues. Germline V gene sequence: CDR1 SGHAT, CDR2 FQNNGV. J gave up 4 bases and V 6 bases, and 10 bases lay outside the gene matches.

This clonotype was found a few times. V usage is TRBV6-6 and J usage is TRBJ2-7, with D possibly being TRBD1 (6 bases). The CDR3 is 14 residues long. Germline-derived CDR1 and CDR2 are MNHNY and SVGAGI (reference sequence). V lost 4 bases and J lost 3, with 13 bases in between. DNA of the CDR3: TGTGCCAGCAGTTCTATCGGACAGTACTACGAGCAGTACTTC. Translating gives CASSSIGQYYEQYF.

To note about this clonotype: It may be a read error: a sequence one base away is much more abundant. The chain is built from TRBV7-9 and TRBJ2-1; TRBD1 agrees at 9 bases. The germline V gene encodes CDR1 SEHNR and CDR2 FQNEAQ (reference sequence). The CDR3 contains 16 residues. CDR3 bases: TGTGCCAGCGGCTTGCACTCCGGGACAGGGCCCAATGAGCAGTTCTTC. This translates into CASGLHSGTGPNEQFF.

Concerning this clonotype: Sequence at one end of the junction differs from germline and may be a read error. The V call is TRBV29-1, the J call TRBJ1-3; D remains ambiguous. The V gene's germline CDR1 is SQVTM and CDR2 ANQGSEA. This CDR3 spans 13 amino acids. Here the CDR3 reads CSVQEVSGNTIYF. CDR3 nucleotide sequence: TGCAGCGTTCAAGAAGTCTCTGGAAACACCATATATTTT.

The rearrangement joins TRBV7-8 to TRBJ2-5; D call uncertain. The assigned J gene may be wrong: the sequence end matches TRBJ2-7 better. The CDR3 runs 14 residues. CDR1 and CDR2 from the germline V gene are SGHVS and FQNEAQ. CDR3 nucleotide sequence: TGTGCCAGCAGCCTACCGACAAGCTCCTACGAGCAGTACTTC. It translates to CASSLPTSSYEQYF.

This clonotype came up many times. The rearrangement uses TRBV5-1 and TRBJ2-1; a possible D gene is TRBD2 (7 bases). Germline V lookup: CDR1 SGHRS, CDR2 YFSETQ. V shed 4 bases and J shed 1 base, with 18 bases lying between them. The CDR3 is 17 amino acids. CDR3 region: CASSISSGGESYNEQFF. The CDR3 nucleotides read TGCGCCAGCAGCATCAGTTCGGGGGGCGAATCCTACAATGAGCAGTTCTTC.

This clonotype was observed a handful of times. The chain joins TRBV4-2 to TRBJ1-5; D unclear. Trimming removed 2 bases from V and 5 bases from J, with 7 bases in between. This CDR3 spans 13 amino acids. Looked up from germline, CDR1 is LGHNA and CDR2 is YNFKEQ. CDR3 coding DNA: TGTGCCAGCAGCCAAAGCGTGGATCAGCCCCAGCATTTT. Amino acids: CASSQSVDQPQHF.

The chain recombines TRBV9 with TRBJ2-4; D unclear. The tail of the sequence fits TRBJ2-5 better, so the J call may be wrong. CDR1 is SGDLS and CDR2 is YYNGEE in the germline V gene. CDR3 length: 16 amino acids. The CDR3 nucleotides are TGTGCCAGCAGCGTAGGGGTCCGAGACATCGAGCAGACCCAGTACTTC. This encodes CASSVGVRDIEQTQYF.

This clonotype was seen more than once but under ten times. One end of the junction does not line up with germline, which may come from a read error. The J gene is TRBJ2-7, the V gene TRBV6-5; D call uncertain. The CDR3 covers 16 residues. Per germline, CDR1 MNHEY and CDR2 SVGAGI. The DNA of the CDR3 is TGTGCCTGCAGTTACTCGTCACAGCCAAGCTCCTACGAACAGTACTTC. Residues: CACSYSSQPSSYEQYF.

This clonotype was observed at least ten times. This chain uses TRBV20-1 with TRBJ2-3, with D uncertain. CDR1 is DFQATT and CDR2 is SNEGSKA in the germline V gene (reference sequence). There are 14 residues in the CDR3. V was shortened by 1 base and J by 2 bases, with 10 bases between the two germline ends. CDR3 region: CSARGVPYTDTQYF. In DNA, the CDR3 is TGCAGTGCTAGAGGTGTACCCTACACAGATACGCAGTATTTT.

The chain carries TRBV10-3 and TRBJ2-3; TRBD2 aligns across 10 bases. The germline V gene has CDR1 ENHRY and CDR2 SYGVKD. This CDR3 spans 14 amino acids. This chain's CDR3 is CATISGRGTDTQYF. In DNA form, the CDR3 reads TGTGCAACAATCAGCGGGAGGGGGACAGATACGCAGTATTTT.

V gene TRBV20-1 combines with J gene TRBJ2-1; 8 bases align to TRBD2. The V segment lost 4 bases and the J segment 9 bases; nucleotides outside the gene matches: 11. CDR3 length equals 14 residues. Per germline, CDR1 DFQATT and CDR2 SNEGSKA (reference sequence). Here the CDR3 DNA reads TGCAGTGCTACGACTAGCGTAGGGGTTCGTGAGCAGTTCTTC. Protein sequence: CSATTSVGVREQFF.

The J gene is TRBJ2-7, the V gene TRBV5-1, with D hard to call. CDR1 is SGHRS and CDR2 is YFSETQ in the germline V gene. The CDR3 is 15 residues long. V lost 3 bases and J 7 bases, leaving 20 bases between the germline ends. This CDR3 is CASSSTQGPLEEQYF. In DNA, the CDR3 is TGCGCCAGCAGCTCTACACAAGGCCCCTTGGAAGAGCAGTACTTC.

On this clonotype: The junction does not match germline at one end; this may be a read error. The rearrangement joins TRBV28 to TRBJ2-4, with 11 nucleotides matching TRBD1. The J call could be wrong; TRBJ2-7 is a better fit for the DNA end. CDR1 and CDR2 (germline): MDHEN, SYDVKM. The length of the CDR3 is 15 residues. The CDR3 sequence is CTSSLPGQGGNEQYF. The CDR3 nucleotides are TGTACCAGCAGTCTACCGGGACAGGGGGGCAACGAGCAGTACTTC.